The 5 T cell receptor beta chains below come from one sample, sequenced in a study of blood T cell repertoires in COVID-19 (dated by TCRdb to the early 2020s). The receptor library was made with the immunoSEQ multiplex PCR assay. The table comes from immuneACCESS by way of TCRdb, which keeps in-frame sequences with V and J called. Part of the clones is missing from these tables; in studies checked, under half for an unresolved V gene and the rest for unknown reasons. The sample table records about 48,000 clones; 86% of these occur just once. Jointly, the top ten make up 2.5% to 3.5% of the sample. Material: PBMCs or T cells enriched from blood (not recorded which). The source of these receptors is a woman aged 45-65 years who had recovered from COVID-19.

The chain uses TRBV3-1 (or the pseudogene TRBV3-2) and TRBJ2-3; the match to TRBD2 covers 13 bases. This CDR3 comprises 16 residues. CDR1 is LGHDT and CDR2 is YNNKEL in the germline V gene (reference sequence). Losses at the gene ends were 5 bases for V and 6 bases for J; bases not matched to a gene: 8. The chain's CDR3 is CASSAGLAGSGDTQYF. As DNA, the CDR3 is TGTGCCAGCAGCGCGGGACTAGCGGGGAGCGGGGATACGCAGTATTTT.

The rearrangement uses TRBV27 and TRBJ2-1; unclear D gene. Germline assignment: CDR1 MNHEY and CDR2 SMNVEV (reference sequence). V was cut by 0 bases and J by 8 bases, with 14 bases left in between. The CDR3 extends over 15 amino acids. The CDR3 here is CASSLSRLGVDEQFF. The CDR3 nucleotides are TGTGCCAGCAGTTTATCGCGTTTAGGAGTCGATGAGCAGTTCTTC.

The chain links TRBV7-9 to TRBJ1-2, with TRBD1 as a possible D gene (6 bases). CDR1 is SEHNR and CDR2 is FQNEAQ in the germline V gene (reference sequence). The CDR3 consists of 17 residues. V was clipped by 4 bases and J by 4 bases, with 22 bases between them. CDR3 coding DNA: TGTGCCAGCAGCTCTATACCGGGCAGGGGTTCCAGCTATGGCTACACCTTC. It yields the protein CASSSIPGRGSSYGYTF.

The rearrangement uses TRBV4-3 and TRBJ1-2; TRBD1 might be the D (6 bases). Trimming shortened V by 5 bases and J by 6 bases, and 7 bases separated the two germline ends. The CDR3 length is 11 residues. CDR1 is LGHNA, CDR2 YSLEER, per germline. The chain's CDR3 is CASSGQHGYTF. The CDR3 nucleotides read TGCGCCAGCAGCGGACAGCATGGCTACACCTTC.

This rearrangement joins TRBV19 to TRBJ2-3; 9 nucleotides match TRBD2. The CDR3 totals 13 residues. Trimming took 4 bases from V and 6 from J; bases not matched to a gene: 2. From germline, CDR1 is LNHDA and CDR2 SQIVND (reference sequence). DNA for the CDR3: TGTGCCAGTAGTAGGGGACTAGCTGATACGCAGTATTTT. This gives the protein CASSRGLADTQYF. Using reference TRBV19 and TRBJ2-3 for the parts outside the CDR3, the full variable domain is DGGITQSPKYLFRKEGQNVTLSCEQNLNHDAMYWYRQDPGQGLRLIYYSQIVNDFQKGDIAEGYSVSREKKESFPLTVTSAQKNPTAFYLCASSRGLADTQYFGPGTRLTVL.